The 26 T cell receptor beta chains below all came from one sample that was sequenced in a study of blood T cell repertoires in COVID-19. Produced via immunoSEQ multiplex PCR; TCRdb's table is partial and in-frame only. The table records under 250,000 clones, 84% of them present only once. Sequencing was carried out using peripheral blood. Every receptor here comes from a woman in her thirties or forties who had recovered from COVID-19.

The chain has TRBV5-1 and TRBJ1-1; D is unresolved. The CDR3 is made up of 13 amino acids. The ends were cut back, 0 bases at V and 4 bases at J, with 7 bases in the middle. Germline V gene data show CDR1 as SGHRS and CDR2 as YFSETQ. The CDR3 DNA is TGCGCCAGCAGCTTGGCGGGGTCCACTGAAGCTTTCTTT. Translating it yields CASSLAGSTEAFF.

This chain joins TRBV18 and TRBJ1-4; D not resolved. Germline CDR1 is KGHSH and CDR2 is LQKENI. Trimming took 3 bases from V and 6 from J, leaving 8 bases between them. The CDR3 covers 13 residues. CDR3 coding DNA: TGTGCCAGCTCACCTGGCGAGGATGAAAAACTGTTTTTT. It is translated as CASSPGEDEKLFF.

The genes are TRBV7-3 and TRBJ2-3; D remains unclear. Germline V gives CDR1 SGHTA, CDR2 FQGTGA. This CDR3 is built from 13 residues. V lost 5 bases and J lost 2, with 8 bases in between. CDR3 amino acids: CASSPSITDTQYF. In DNA form, the CDR3 reads TGTGCCAGCAGCCCCAGTATCACAGATACGCAGTATTTT. The whole variable domain, filled in from reference TRBV7-3 and TRBJ2-3, reads GAGVSQTPSNKVTEKGKYVELRCDPISGHTALYWYRQSLGQGPEFLIYFQGTGAADDSGLPNDRFFAVRPEGSVSTLKIQRTERGDSAVYLCASSPSITDTQYFGPGTRLTVL.

The chain couples TRBV30 to TRBJ1-6; 9 bases map to TRBD1. The length of the CDR3 is 14 residues. Per the germline V gene, CDR1 is GTSNPN and CDR2 is SVGIG (reference sequence). V gave up 4 bases and J gave up 7 bases; unmatched junction bases: 5. CDR3 DNA sequence: TGTGCCTGGACCACCGGGACAGGGAATTCACCCCTCCACTTT. Encoded protein: CAWTTGTGNSPLHF. The full variable domain, in which reference TRBV30 and TRBJ1-6 provide the parts outside the CDR3, is SQTIHQWPATLVQPVGSPLSLECTVEGTSNPNLYWYRQAAGRGLQLLFYSVGIGQISSEVPQNLSASRPQDRQFILSSKKLLLSDSGFYLCAWTTGTGNSPLHFGNGTRLTVT.

The chain uses TRBV6-5 and TRBJ1-2; D unclear. V lost 0 bases and J 7 bases, leaving 9 bases between the germline ends. Germline CDR1 and CDR2: MNHEY and SVGAGI. CDR3 length equals 13 residues. The CDR3 nucleotides read TGTGCCAGCAGTTACTCGACCGCGGGTGGCTACACCTTC. Translated, it gives CASSYSTAGGYTF.

In this sample, this clone turned up a few times. This chain joins TRBV14 and TRBJ2-1; D possibly corresponds to TRBD2 (6 bases). Germline V CDR1 and CDR2: SGHDN, FVKESK. Trimming took off 6 bases at V and 0 bases at J, with 15 bases between the two ends. The CDR3 loop spans 16 amino acids. The CDR3 reads CASSGRTGGSYNEQFF. CDR3 nucleotide sequence: TGTGCCAGCAGTGGTCGGACCGGGGGCTCCTACAATGAGCAGTTCTTC.

The genes are TRBV5-4 and TRBJ1-1; the match to TRBD1 covers 8 bases. CDR3 length: 11 amino acids. V was pared by 4 bases and J by 7 bases, with 0 bases of the junction left unmatched. The V gene's germline CDR1 is SGHNT and CDR2 YYREEE (reference sequence). CDR3 residues: CASSGTGEAFF. The CDR3 nucleotides read TGTGCCAGCAGCGGGACAGGTGAAGCTTTCTTT.

This chain connects TRBV24-1 to TRBJ2-1, with D perhaps TRBD2 (5 bases). From germline, CDR1 is KGHDR and CDR2 SFDVKD. V lost 4 bases and J lost 2, with 14 bases in between. The CDR3 is 16 amino acids. CDR3 bases: TGTGCCACCAGTGAGCCCAGTGGAGGCCCCTACAATGAGCAGTTCTTC. Translated: CATSEPSGGPYNEQFF.

The V and J genes are TRBV6-5 and TRBJ2-1; 9 bases are shared with TRBD1. The CDR3 runs to 13 residues. Germline loops: CDR1 MNHEY, CDR2 SVGAGI. The ends lost 6 bases at V and 7 bases at J; junction bases unmatched: 4. CDR3 region: CASRQGARNEQFF. The CDR3 DNA is TGTGCCAGCAGACAGGGGGCGCGGAATGAGCAGTTCTTC.

The chain combines TRBV5-1 with TRBJ1-1; 10 bases align to TRBD1. The V segment lost 3 bases and the J segment 3 bases; nucleotides outside the gene matches: 2. Germline values: CDR1 SGHRS, CDR2 YFSETQ. CDR3 size: 14 residues. CDR3 DNA sequence: TGCGCCAGCAGCTGGACAGGGGGTGACACTGAAGCTTTCTTT. Its protein is CASSWTGGDTEAFF.

This clone was seen once. This rearrangement joins TRBV5-1 to TRBJ2-7; D perhaps matches TRBD2 (6 bases). V was trimmed by 4 bases and J by 0 bases, leaving 11 bases between them. The CDR3 is made up of 14 amino acids. CDR1 is SGHRS, CDR2 YFSETQ, per germline. This chain's CDR3 is CASSPGDFSYEQYF. The DNA of the CDR3 is TGCGCCAGCAGCCCGGGGGACTTCTCCTACGAGCAGTACTTC.

This CDR3 reads CASRQGAGGAREAFF. The CDR3 DNA follows: TGTGCCAGCAGACAGGGGGCGGGCGGGGCGAGGGAAGCTTTCTTT. This rearrangement joins TRBV13 to TRBJ1-1; TRBD1 agrees at 9 bases. Looked up from germline, CDR1 is PRHDT and CDR2 is FYEKMQ (reference sequence). With 6 bases clipped from V and 8 bases from J, the junction kept 13 bases outside the gene matches. The CDR3 is 15 amino acids.

This clone appeared once. The chain joins TRBV5-1 to TRBJ1-5; D might be TRBD1 (5 bases). Looked up from germline, CDR1 is SGHRS and CDR2 is YFSETQ. V lost 4 bases and J lost 3, with 20 bases in between. The CDR3 consists of 17 residues. Written as DNA, the CDR3 is TGCGCCAGCAGCCCCGGCACCGGGGGGACTATCAATCAGCCCCAGCATTTT. It translates to CASSPGTGGTINQPQHF.

The genes are TRBV28 and TRBJ2-7; D is ambiguous. Germline V gives CDR1 MDHEN, CDR2 SYDVKM. This CDR3 region has 14 residues. V was shortened by 7 bases and J by 1 base, with 14 bases between the two germline ends. CDR3 in DNA: TGTGCCAGCACCCCGCCTGGCAGGTCCTACGAGCAGTACTTC. It encodes CASTPPGRSYEQYF.

The chain couples TRBV10-1 to TRBJ2-3; D is possibly TRBD2 (5 bases). Trimming took 6 bases from V and 0 from J, leaving 13 bases between them. The CDR3 covers 15 residues. The germline gives CDR1 WNHNN, CDR2 SYGVQD (reference sequence). CDR3: CASSPDWTSTDTQYF. The CDR3 nucleotides read TGCGCCAGCAGCCCTGACTGGACTAGCACAGATACGCAGTATTTT.

The chain couples TRBV18 to TRBJ2-5, with D tentatively TRBD2 (6 bases). This CDR3 spans 14 amino acids. Germline V gives CDR1 KGHSH, CDR2 LQKENI. V lost 3 bases and J 5 bases, leaving 13 bases between the germline ends. The CDR3 protein is CASSPSEGGETQYF. The CDR3 coding sequence is TGTGCCAGCTCACCGAGTGAGGGAGGCGAGACCCAGTACTTC.

The chain recombines TRBV29-1 with TRBJ1-1; maybe TRBD1 (5 bases). CDR3 length equals 12 residues. Germline CDR1 SQVTM, CDR2 ANQGSEA. Trimming cost V 6 bases and J 7 bases, with 15 bases left between them. The CDR3 DNA reads as TGCAGCGTAGCTGTGACAGATATTGAAGCTTTCTTT. Encoded protein: CSVAVTDIEAFF.

V is TRBV20-1 and J is TRBJ2-7; D is unclear. Per the germline V gene, CDR1 is DFQATT and CDR2 is SNEGSKA (reference sequence). This CDR3 is built from 11 residues. V shed 3 bases and J shed 4 bases, with 7 bases lying between them. The CDR3 DNA reads TGCAGTGCTAGTGGGCGGTACGAGCAGTACTTC. Its protein is CSASGRYEQYF.

The chain joins TRBV6-5 to TRBJ1-2; 9 nucleotides align to TRBD1. Germline trimming cut 5 bases from V and 8 bases from J; bases unmatched to any gene: 12. Germline values: CDR1 MNHEY, CDR2 SVGAGI. The CDR3 contains 15 residues. The CDR3 region is CASSKPGTGFQGYTF. DNA of the CDR3: TGTGCCAGCAGTAAGCCCGGGACAGGGTTTCAGGGCTACACCTTC.

V is TRBV20-1 and J is TRBJ1-1; TRBD1 is a possible D gene (5 bases). This CDR3 is 10 amino acids long. Germline-derived CDR1 and CDR2 are DFQATT and SNEGSKA (reference sequence). CDR3 residues: CGTKTGEAFF. The CDR3 coding sequence is TGCGGTACCAAAACAGGTGAAGCTTTCTTT.

A remark on this clone: Distinct nucleotide sequences in the sample also encode this CDR3. This sequence joins TRBV7-9 and TRBJ2-3, with TRBD1 as a possible D gene (7 bases). Between the trimmed V and J ends, which lost 4 bases and 6 bases, there was a span of 11 bases. CDR3 length: 13 residues. Germline-derived CDR1 and CDR2 are SEHNR and FQNEAQ (reference sequence). The CDR3 DNA reads as TGTGCCAGCAGCTCGTCAGGGGGGGATACGCAGTATTTT. It translates to CASSSSGGDTQYF.

The V call is TRBV24-1, the J call TRBJ2-5; perhaps TRBD2 as D (5 bases). The CDR3 loop spans 13 amino acids. Trimming shortened V by 4 bases and J by 4 bases, and 9 bases separated the two germline ends. Germline V gives CDR1 KGHDR, CDR2 SFDVKD. In nucleotides, the CDR3 is TGTGCCACCAGTGACGGACTCCGAGAGACCCAGTACTTC. Protein sequence: CATSDGLRETQYF.

This chain uses TRBV5-1 with TRBJ1-1; 8 nucleotides agree with TRBD1. The CDR3 is made up of 15 amino acids. Trimming cost V 0 bases and J 5 bases; bases outside gene matches: 6. From germline, CDR1 is SGHRS and CDR2 YFSETQ. CDR3 sequence: CASSLAVNRGTEAFF. The CDR3 DNA reads as TGCGCCAGCAGCTTGGCGGTTAACAGGGGGACTGAAGCTTTCTTT.

This clone was found a few times. This sequence joins TRBV28 and TRBJ1-1; the D is unclear. Germline-derived CDR1 and CDR2 are MDHEN and SYDVKM. Trimming shortened V by 9 bases and J by 1 base, and 9 bases separated the two germline ends. The CDR3 extends over 12 amino acids. CDR3 sequence reads: CASRVPNTEAFF. The CDR3 nucleotides are TGTGCCAGTCGAGTCCCGAACACTGAAGCTTTCTTT.

V is TRBV24-1 and J is TRBJ1-3; D not resolved. The germline V gene encodes CDR1 KGHDR and CDR2 SFDVKD. CDR3 length: 16 residues. The V end lost 3 bases, the J end lost 0 bases, and 11 bases lay between the germline ends. DNA of the CDR3: TGTGCCACCAGTGATAGTAGACAAAACTCTGGAAACACCATATATTTT. The encoded protein is CATSDSRQNSGNTIYF.

V and J are TRBV12-3 or TRBV12-4 and TRBJ2-2; D is possibly TRBD1 (6 bases). Trimming took off 8 bases at V and 4 bases at J, with 11 bases between the two ends. This CDR3 comprises 13 residues. The CDR3 loop reads CASLGQPTGELFF. The CDR3 coding sequence is TGTGCCAGCCTAGGACAGCCCACCGGGGAGCTGTTTTTT.